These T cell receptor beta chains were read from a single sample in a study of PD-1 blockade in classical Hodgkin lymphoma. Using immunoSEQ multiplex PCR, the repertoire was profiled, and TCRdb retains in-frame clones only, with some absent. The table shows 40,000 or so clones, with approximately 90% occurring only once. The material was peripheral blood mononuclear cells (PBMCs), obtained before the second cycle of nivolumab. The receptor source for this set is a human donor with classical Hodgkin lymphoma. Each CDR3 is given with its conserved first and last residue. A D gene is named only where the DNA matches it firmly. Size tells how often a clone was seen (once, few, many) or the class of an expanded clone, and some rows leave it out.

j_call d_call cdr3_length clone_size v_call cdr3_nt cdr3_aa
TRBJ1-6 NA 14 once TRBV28 TGTGCCAGCAACGTGGACAGTCTCAATTCACCCCTCCACTTT CASNVDSLNSPLHF
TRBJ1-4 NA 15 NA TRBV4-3 TGCGCCAGCAGCCAACAGACCACAACTAATGAAAAACTGTTTTTT CASSQQTTTNEKLFF
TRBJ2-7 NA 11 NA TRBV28 TGTGCCAGCAGTTCGATGACCGAGCAGTACTTC CASSSMTEQYF
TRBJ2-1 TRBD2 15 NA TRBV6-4 TGTGCCAGCAGTGACTCTAGCGGGGGGGCCAATGAGCAGTTCTTC CASSDSSGGANEQFF
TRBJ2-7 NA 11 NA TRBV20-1 TGCAGTGCTAGGGCGGGGTACGAGCAGTACTTC CSARAGYEQYF
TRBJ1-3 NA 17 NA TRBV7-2 TGTGCCAGCAGCTTAGCGCCAACTCCCCGCTCTGGAAACACCATATATTTT CASSLAPTPRSGNTIYF
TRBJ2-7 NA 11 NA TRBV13 TGTGCCAGCAGCTCAGGGCAGGAGCAGTACTTC CASSSGQEQYF
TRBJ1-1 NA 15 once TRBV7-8 TGTGCCAGCACCGGGGGGCAAGGGGTTAACACTGAAGCTTTCTTT CASTGGQGVNTEAFF
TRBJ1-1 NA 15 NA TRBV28 TGTGCCAGCAGTTTAGCCGGAGGTTGGAACACTGAAGCTTTCTTT CASSLAGGWNTEAFF
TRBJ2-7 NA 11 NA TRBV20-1 TGCAGTGCTGGGGGAGCCTACGAGCAGTACTTC CSAGGAYEQYF
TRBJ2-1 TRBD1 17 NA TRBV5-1 TGCGCCAGCAGCTTGGGGACAGGCGATCTCTCCTACAATGAGCAGTTCTTC CASSLGTGDLSYNEQFF
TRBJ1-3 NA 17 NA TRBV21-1 NA CATKVGSGISSGNTIYF
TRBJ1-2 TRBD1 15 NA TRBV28 TGTGCCAGCAGCACCGGCACAGGGGAGCTCTATGGCTACACCTTC CASSTGTGELYGYTF
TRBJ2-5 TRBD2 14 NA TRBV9 TGTGCCAGCAGCGGCCTGCCGCGGGGGGAGACCCAGTACTTC CASSGLPRGETQYF
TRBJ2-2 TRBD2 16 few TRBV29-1 TGCAGCGTTGAAGATCACGCTAGCGGGGTGTCCGGGGAGCTGTTTTTT CSVEDHASGVSGELFF
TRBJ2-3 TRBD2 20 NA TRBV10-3 TGTGCCATCAGTGACCCGGGACTAGCGGGAGCTTCGATGTTCAGAGATACGCAGTATTTT CAISDPGLAGASMFRDTQYF
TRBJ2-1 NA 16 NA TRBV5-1 TGCGCCAGCAGCTTGGCTCGACTAGTCTCCTACAATGAGCAGTTCTTC CASSLARLVSYNEQFF
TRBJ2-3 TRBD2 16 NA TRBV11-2 TGTGCCAGCAGCTTAGGGACTAGCAGGCGCACAGATACGCAGTATTTT CASSLGTSRRTDTQYF
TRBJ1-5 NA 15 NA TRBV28 TGTGCCAGCCGCGACGGCGGTCCCAGAGGACAGCCCCAGCATTTT CASRDGGPRGQPQHF
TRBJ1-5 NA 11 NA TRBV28 TGTGCCAGCAGCTCGGTGGAGCCCCAGCATTTT CASSSVEPQHF
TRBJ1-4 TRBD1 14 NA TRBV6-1 TGTGCCAGCACCTCGACAGGGTCCACTGAAAAACTGTTTTTT CASTSTGSTEKLFF
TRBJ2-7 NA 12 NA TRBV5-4 TGTGCCAGCAGCTTGAACAGCTACGAGCAGTACTTC CASSLNSYEQYF
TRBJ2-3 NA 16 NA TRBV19 TGTGCCAGTAGTATAGGTGGCGCGGCTCGCACAGATACGCAGTATTTT CASSIGGAARTDTQYF
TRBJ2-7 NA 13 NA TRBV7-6 TGTGCCAGCAGCTTACGGGAGACCTACGAGCAGTACTTC CASSLRETYEQYF
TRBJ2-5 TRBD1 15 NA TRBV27 TGTGCCAGCAGACCCTTCTCAGGGGGCGCGGGTATGTCGTACTTC CASRPFSGGAGMSYF
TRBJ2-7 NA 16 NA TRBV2 TGTGCCAGCAGCGCCGGACAGCCTCAGAGCTCCTACGAGCAGTACTTC CASSAGQPQSSYEQYF
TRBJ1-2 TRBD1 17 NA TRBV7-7 TGTGCCAGCAGCTTAGCCCTAACCGGACAGGGACCCAATGGCTACACCTTC CASSLALTGQGPNGYTF
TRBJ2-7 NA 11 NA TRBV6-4 TGTGCCAATGGACAGTCCTACGAGCAGTACTTC CANGQSYEQYF
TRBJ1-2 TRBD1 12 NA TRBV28 TGTGCCAGCAGTTCAGGGGGCAATGGCTACACCTTC CASSSGGNGYTF
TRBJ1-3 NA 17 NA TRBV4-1 TGCGCCAGCAGTACACCCCCCCAGGGGAGGCCTGGAAACACCATATATTTT CASSTPPQGRPGNTIYF
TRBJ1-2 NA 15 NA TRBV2 TGTGCCAGCAGTGAAACTCATGGTAGTCGTGATGGCTACACCTTC CASSETHGSRDGYTF
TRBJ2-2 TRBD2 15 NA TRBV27 TGTGCCAGCAGTTTAAGGACTAGCGGTATCGGGGAGCTGTTTTTT CASSLRTSGIGELFF
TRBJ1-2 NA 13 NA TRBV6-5 TGTGCCAGCAGCCCCCTGCGGAACTATGGCTACACCTTC CASSPLRNYGYTF
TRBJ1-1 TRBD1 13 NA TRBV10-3 TGTGCCATCAAAGGACAGGGGGGCACTGAAGCTTTCTTT CAIKGQGGTEAFF
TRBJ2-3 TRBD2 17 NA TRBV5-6 TGTGCCAGCAGCTTGGGGTCTATAGCGGGGAGATATGATACGCAGTATTTT CASSLGSIAGRYDTQYF
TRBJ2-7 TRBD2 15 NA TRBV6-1 TGTGCCAGCAGTGAGGGGACTAGCGAGTTCTACGAGCAGTACTTC CASSEGTSEFYEQYF
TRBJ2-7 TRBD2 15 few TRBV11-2 TGTGCCAGCAGCCGCGGCGGGGGGGCATCCTACGAGCAGTACTTC CASSRGGGASYEQYF
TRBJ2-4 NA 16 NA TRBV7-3 TGTGCCAGCAGCCTCAGGGGGGCGGTAGCCAAAAACATTCAGTACTTC CASSLRGAVAKNIQYF
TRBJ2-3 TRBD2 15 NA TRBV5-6 TGTGCCAGCAGCTTGGGGACTAGCGGGGGAAATACGCAGTATTTT CASSLGTSGGNTQYF
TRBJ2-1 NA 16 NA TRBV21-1 TGTGCCAGCATCTACTCCGGGACGGCCTCCTACAATGAGCAGTTCTTC CASIYSGTASYNEQFF
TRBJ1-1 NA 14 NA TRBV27 TGTGCCAGCAGTTTTCGGGGGGTAGGGACTGAAGCTTTCTTT CASSFRGVGTEAFF
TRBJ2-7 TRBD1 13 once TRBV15 TGTGCCACCAGCGCCGGGACAGTCTACGAGCAGTACTTC CATSAGTVYEQYF
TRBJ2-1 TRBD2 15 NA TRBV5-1 TGCGCCAGCACCCTGATCGGGGGGGCCTACAATGAGCAGTTCTTC CASTLIGGAYNEQFF
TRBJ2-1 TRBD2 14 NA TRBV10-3 TGTGCCATCAGTGATAGCGGGAGTTACAATGAGCAGTTCTTC CAISDSGSYNEQFF
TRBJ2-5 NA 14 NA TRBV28 TGTGCCAGCAGCCCAACACGGTTCGCTGGGACCCAGTACTTC CASSPTRFAGTQYF
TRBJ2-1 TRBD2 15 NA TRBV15 TGTGCCACCAGCTGGGGAACCGGGACTAGTTATGAGCAGTTCTTC CATSWGTGTSYEQFF
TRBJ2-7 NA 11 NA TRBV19 TGTGCCAGTAGTTCCTCCTACGAGCAGTACTTC CASSSSYEQYF
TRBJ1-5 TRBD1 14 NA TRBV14 TGTGCCAGCAGGCGGACAGGGAGCAATCAGCCCCAGCATTTT CASRRTGSNQPQHF
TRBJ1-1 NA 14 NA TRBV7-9 TGTGCCAGCAGCTTATCCAAGGGGGGCACTGAAGCTTTCTTT CASSLSKGGTEAFF
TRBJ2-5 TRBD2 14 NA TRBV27 TGTGCCAGCAGTCCGCTAGCGGGAGGAGAGACCCAGTACTTC CASSPLAGGETQYF
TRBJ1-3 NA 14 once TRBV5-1 TGCGCCAGCAGCCCGGACAGAGTCGGAAACACCATATATTTT CASSPDRVGNTIYF
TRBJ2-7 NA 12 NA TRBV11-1 TGTGCCAGCAGCTCCGGACAGTACGAGCAGTACTTC CASSSGQYEQYF
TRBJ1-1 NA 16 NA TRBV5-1 TGCGCCAGCAGCGTGACCCAGTCAAGGCCGAACACTGAAGCTTTCTTT CASSVTQSRPNTEAFF
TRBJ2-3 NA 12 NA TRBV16 TGTGCCAGCAGCCAATTAGGAGATACGCAGTATTTT CASSQLGDTQYF
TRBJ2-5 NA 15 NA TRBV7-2 TGTGCCAGCAGCTTAGGCGGGGACCCCCACGAGACCCAGTACTTC CASSLGGDPHETQYF
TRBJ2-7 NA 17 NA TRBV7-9 TGTGCCAGCAGCTCAGAGGGATGGGGGGCCACCAGGTACGAGCAGTACTTC CASSSEGWGATRYEQYF
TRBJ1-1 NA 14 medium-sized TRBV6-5 TGTGCCAGCAGTATAGGGGGGCTCGCTACCGAAGCTTTCTTT CASSIGGLATEAFF
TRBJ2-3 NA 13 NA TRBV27 TGTGCCAGCAGTTTAGTAGGCACAGATACGCAGTATTTT CASSLVGTDTQYF
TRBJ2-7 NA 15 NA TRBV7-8 TGTGCCAGCAGCTTAGGCAGGGGAGCATCCTACGAGCAGTACTTC CASSLGRGASYEQYF